These 18 T cell receptor beta chains came from one sample sequenced in a study of STAT5B mutations in CD4+ large granular lymphocyte leukemia. The data were produced by immunoSEQ multiplex PCR, yet TCRdb's version contains in-frame clones alone and is incomplete. The sample contains 30,000 to 35,000 clones, around 67% of which appear only once. The sequencing input was CD4+ T cells from blood buffy coats. The receptors were gathered from a human donor in good health.

J is TRBJ2-2 and V is TRBV7-6, with 9 bases lining up with TRBD1. The germline V gene has CDR1 SGHVS and CDR2 FNYEAQ. The CDR3 runs 15 residues. V shed 5 bases, J shed 7 bases, and the junction held 8 bases outside the gene matches. The CDR3 loop is CASSNHRGQNGELFF. CDR3 sequence (DNA): TGTGCCAGCAGCAATCACAGGGGGCAGAACGGGGAGCTGTTTTTT.

The J gene is TRBJ1-2, the V gene TRBV7-3; D not certain. Between the trimmed V and J ends, which lost 1 base and 3 bases, there was a span of 6 bases. From germline, CDR1 is SGHTA and CDR2 FQGTGA. This CDR3 region has 13 residues. The CDR3 loop is CASSLNGDYGYTF. The CDR3 DNA sequence: TGTGCCAGCAGCTTAAACGGAGACTATGGCTACACCTTC.

The chain links TRBV10-2 to TRBJ2-7; TRBD2 matches at 8 bases. V lost 6 bases and J lost 2; bases outside the gene matches: 6. Germline CDR1 and CDR2: WSHSY and SAAADI. The CDR3 has 14 residues. CDR3 coding DNA: TGCGCCAGCAGCGCTTCGGGGGGGGCCTACGAGCAGTACTTC. Its protein product is CASSASGGAYEQYF.

This chain links TRBV7-6 with TRBJ2-3, with 11 bases lining up with TRBD1. CDR3 size: 16 residues. CDR1 and CDR2 from the germline V gene are SGHVS and FNYEAQ. Unmatched junction bases numbered 6, after V lost 3 bases and J lost 4 bases. CDR3 sequence: CASSLMDRGRADTQYF. DNA for the CDR3: TGTGCCAGCAGCTTGATGGACAGGGGGCGGGCAGATACGCAGTATTTT. Variable domain in full (rest from reference TRBV7-6 and TRBJ2-3): GAGVSQSPRYKVTKRGQDVALRCDPISGHVSLYWYRQALGQGPEFLTYFNYEAQQDKSGLPNDRFSAERPEGSISTLTIQRTEQRDSAMYRCASSLMDRGRADTQYFGPGTRLTVL.

This CDR3 is CASSPLVGEITGNTIYF. CDR3 in DNA: TGTGCCAGCTCACCATTGGTAGGGGAGATAACTGGAAACACCATATATTTT. The V and J genes are TRBV18 and TRBJ1-3; D may be TRBD1 (5 bases). The CDR3 runs 17 residues. Per the germline V gene, CDR1 is KGHSH and CDR2 is LQKENI. V was cut by 2 bases and J by 2 bases, with 16 bases left in between.

V and J are TRBV27 and TRBJ1-1, with D perhaps matching TRBD1 (5 bases). V was clipped by 2 bases and J by 3 bases, with 16 bases between them. Germline V lookup: CDR1 MNHEY, CDR2 SMNVEV (reference sequence). The CDR3 contains 16 residues. The CDR3 sequence: CASSLIPGVGYTEAFF. CDR3 coding DNA: TGTGCCAGCAGTTTAATTCCGGGGGTAGGGTACACTGAAGCTTTCTTT.

This sequence joins TRBV19 and TRBJ1-6; tentative D call: TRBD1 (6 bases). From germline, CDR1 is LNHDA and CDR2 SQIVND (reference sequence). The V end lost 5 bases, the J end lost 1 base, and 9 bases lay between the germline ends. The CDR3 covers 15 residues. The CDR3 nucleotides read TGTGCCAGTAGTCAACAGGGATCCTATAATTCACCCCTCCACTTT. It encodes CASSQQGSYNSPLHF.

The chain couples TRBV18 to TRBJ2-5, with D perhaps matching TRBD1 (6 bases). Germline CDR1 is KGHSH and CDR2 is LQKENI. The CDR3 is 13 amino acids. V was clipped by 2 bases and J by 3 bases, with 7 bases between them. For the CDR3, the DNA is TGTGCCAGCTCACCAAGGACAGAAGAGACCCAGTACTTC. Protein product: CASSPRTEETQYF. The full variable domain, its missing parts supplied by reference TRBV18 and TRBJ2-5, is NAGVMQNPRHLVRRRGQEARLRCSPMKGHSHVYWYRQLPEEGLKFMVYLQKENIIDESGMPKERFSAEFPKEGPSILRIQQVVRGDSAAYFCASSPRTEETQYFGPGTRLLVL.

The V call is TRBV27, the J call TRBJ2-7; 7 bases are a match to TRBD1. The ends lost 6 bases at V and 0 bases at J; junction bases unmatched: 11. The CDR3 contains 16 residues. From germline, CDR1 is MNHEY and CDR2 SMNVEV (reference sequence). CDR3 protein: CASSRGTGANSYEQYF. Written as DNA, the CDR3 is TGTGCCAGCAGCCGGGGCACAGGGGCTAACTCCTACGAGCAGTACTTC.

The V and J genes are TRBV9 and TRBJ1-5, with D possibly matching TRBD1 (6 bases). The CDR3 is 15 amino acids. The germline V gene encodes CDR1 SGDLS and CDR2 YYNGEE. Trimming took off 4 bases at V and 6 bases at J, with 17 bases between the two ends. DNA of the CDR3: TGTGCCAGCAGCCAGGGGCAGGGAGGGAGTCAGCCCCAGCATTTT. Its protein product is CASSQGQGGSQPQHF.

In the case of this clone: Other nucleotide sequences from this sample produce the same CDR3. This chain joins TRBV6-5 and TRBJ2-7, with 9 positions matching TRBD2. Germline trimming cut 0 bases from V and 1 base from J; bases unmatched to any gene: 4. The germline V gene encodes CDR1 MNHEY and CDR2 SVGAGI. The CDR3 runs to 16 residues. The CDR3 region has the DNA TGTGCCAGCAGTTACTCTGGGCTAGCGGGGTCCTACGAGCAGTACTTC. Protein product: CASSYSGLAGSYEQYF.

The genes are TRBV19 and TRBJ1-3; D not certain. V lost 7 bases, J lost 1 base, and 14 bases lay in between. Germline assignment: CDR1 LNHDA and CDR2 SQIVND (reference sequence). The CDR3 consists of 15 residues. The CDR3, as DNA: TGTGCCAGTAACTTAGGCATGGCGTCTGGAAACACCATATATTTT. Protein sequence: CASNLGMASGNTIYF.

The rearrangement joins TRBV4-1 to TRBJ1-2; the D gene is possibly TRBD1 (6 bases). The V and J ends lost 0 bases and 0 bases respectively, with 8 bases between them. Germline CDR1 is MGHRA and CDR2 is YSYEKL. The length of the CDR3 is 15 residues. CDR3 sequence reads: CASSQEQGANYGYTF. CDR3 sequence (DNA): TGCGCCAGCAGCCAAGAACAGGGCGCTAACTATGGCTACACCTTC.

Here the CDR3 DNA reads TGCGCCAGCAGCCATAATGGGAACAGGGGGGACTACGAGCAGTACTTC. Its protein is CASSHNGNRGDYEQYF. The chain joins TRBV4-1 to TRBJ2-7; 8 nucleotides align to TRBD1. Per the germline V gene, CDR1 is MGHRA and CDR2 is YSYEKL. The V and J ends lost 3 bases and 3 bases, in that order; junction bases with no gene match: 10. This CDR3 is 16 amino acids long.

The chain joins TRBV7-6 to TRBJ2-7; 9 positions match TRBD1. V shed 1 base and J 4 bases; nucleotides not matched to a gene: 2. The CDR3 runs to 14 residues. CDR1 SGHVS and CDR2 FNYEAQ come from the germline V gene. CDR3 bases: TGTGCCAGCAGCTTAGGCGACAGGGGGTACGAGCAGTACTTC. This encodes CASSLGDRGYEQYF.

This clone appeared once. CDR3 sequence reads: CASSRQGRGTDTQYF. Written as DNA, the CDR3 is TGTGCCAGCAGCCGACAGGGTAGGGGCACAGATACGCAGTATTTT. V and J are TRBV7-9 and TRBJ2-3, with TRBD1 matching 7 bases. Germline assignment: CDR1 SEHNR and CDR2 FQNEAQ (reference sequence). J gave up 1 base and V 5 bases, and 6 bases lay outside the gene matches. The CDR3 has 15 residues.

The V and J genes are TRBV28 and TRBJ2-2; 12 bases are a match to TRBD2. The CDR3 is made up of 16 amino acids. Looked up from germline, CDR1 is MDHEN and CDR2 is SYDVKM. With 7 bases clipped from V and 8 bases from J, the junction kept 11 bases outside the gene matches. Written as DNA, the CDR3 is TGTGCCAGCACTTCACCCGGACTAGCGGGGTGGGGGGAGCTGTTTTTT. Translating it yields CASTSPGLAGWGELFF.

The CDR3 DNA reads as TGTGCCAGCAGTTACGTGGGGACAGCACAAGAGACCCAGTACTTC. Amino acids: CASSYVGTAQETQYF. The chain couples TRBV6-5 to TRBJ2-5; 7 nucleotides match TRBD1. The germline V gene has CDR1 MNHEY and CDR2 SVGAGI. The ends lost 2 bases at V and 2 bases at J; junction bases unmatched: 5. There are 15 residues in the CDR3.